The rows below give T cell receptor beta chains drawn from one sample of a study of immune evolution from preneoplasia to lung adenocarcinoma. Sequencing was performed with immunoSEQ multiplex PCR; in TCRdb, only in-frame clones are kept and a portion is missing. Here the sample spans thousands of clones, about half being singletons. Sequenced input: FFPE normal lung tissue adjacent to the tumor. Receptor source: a person aged 45 to 59 with lung adenocarcinoma. Both conserved end residues are part of each CDR3.

v_call	j_call	cdr3_aa
TRBV4-2	TRBJ1-4	CASSQDGTVTNEKLFF
TRBV27	TRBJ1-5	CASRYQGVNQPQHF
TRBV6-5	TRBJ1-2	CASSTPEGFYGYTF
TRBV9	TRBJ2-3	CASSVEGRDTQYF
TRBV28	TRBJ2-1	CASKITGTGDEQFF
TRBV19	TRBJ1-5	CASSVLAPTRQPQHF
TRBV9	TRBJ1-6	CASSAPNLEGDSPLHF
TRBV5-4	TRBJ2-5	CASSLDSQETQYF
TRBV6-6	TRBJ1-5	CASSTGLSNQPQHF
TRBV5-3	TRBJ2-6	CASRDRGYGANVLTF
TRBV6-4	TRBJ1-1	CAGSYRDLMWTEAFF
TRBV6-1	TRBJ1-6	CASSELDRVSPLHF
TRBV18	TRBJ2-1	CASSPGQNYNEQFF
TRBV7-9	TRBJ2-7	CASSSGPGITYEQYF
TRBV5-4	TRBJ1-6	CASTRGGPVESSYNSPLHF
TRBV7-2	TRBJ1-2	CASSLDSNYGYTF
TRBV28	TRBJ1-1	CASRGNVGDTEAFF
TRBV6-1	TRBJ2-5	CASSEDREGTQYF
TRBV9	TRBJ2-7	CASSSMPGQGADEQYF
TRBV9	TRBJ2-3	CASSVGGASADTQYF
TRBV6-1	TRBJ1-1	CASSRGELVVAFF
TRBV18	TRBJ2-7	CASSPSQNSYEQYF
TRBV4-1	TRBJ1-1	CASSQVEDTEAFF
TRBV11-2	TRBJ1-2	CASTTLGRSGGYTF
TRBV6-5	TRBJ2-3	CASSYRDRSTDTQYF
TRBV21-1	TRBJ1-2	CASSNQGPSDYGYTF
TRBV9	TRBJ2-1	CASSRSSGSYSYNEQFF
TRBV5-1	TRBJ2-7	CASSPVPGQSYEQYF